The 5 T cell receptor beta chains below all came from one sample that was sequenced in a study of blood T cell repertoires in COVID-19. TCRdb's copy holds only in-frame clones and misses some; the assay was immunoSEQ multiplex PCR. The table has just over 150,000 clones, around 85% seen once. What was sequenced was peripheral blood. The source of these receptors is a human donor with acute or convalescent COVID-19. The donor label of this sample is uncertain.

Only one count was recorded for this clone. The rearrangement joins TRBV7-2 to TRBJ2-1; 8 bases line up with TRBD2. This CDR3 is built from 16 residues. The V gene end was trimmed by 1 base and the J gene end by 9 bases; junction bases not matched to a gene: 11. CDR1 and CDR2 (germline): SGHTA, FQGNSA. Here the CDR3 reads CASSLGGLRGAREQFF. CDR3 in DNA: TGTGCCAGCAGCTTAGGGGGTTTGCGGGGGGCACGTGAGCAGTTCTTC.

The table lists this clone with a few counts. The genes are TRBV3-1 (or the pseudogene TRBV3-2) and TRBJ1-3; TRBD1 agrees at 8 bases. CDR1 and CDR2 from the germline V gene are LGHDT and YNNKEL (reference sequence). With 8 bases clipped from V and 0 bases from J, the junction kept 12 bases outside the gene matches. This CDR3 has 17 residues. The CDR3 coding sequence is TGTGCCAGCCAGGGTAGACAGGGGACCTACTCTGGAAACACCATATATTTT. It codes for CASQGRQGTYSGNTIYF.

This sequence joins TRBV5-1 and TRBJ2-5; D may be TRBD1 (6 bases). Trimming stripped 4 bases from V and 2 bases from J, with 18 bases between. This CDR3 comprises 16 residues. From germline, CDR1 is SGHRS and CDR2 YFSETQ. This CDR3 is CASSPRATGTQETQYF. The CDR3 DNA sequence: TGCGCCAGCAGCCCCAGAGCGACAGGTACGCAAGAGACCCAGTACTTC.

The V and J genes are TRBV29-1 and TRBJ2-1, with 8 bases matching TRBD2. Per germline, CDR1 SQVTM and CDR2 ANQGSEA. Unmatched junction bases numbered 11, after V lost 7 bases and J lost 6 bases. CDR3 length: 14 amino acids. The CDR3 DNA reads as TGCAGCGCTGGGCTAGCGGGTCGAATCAATGAGCAGTTCTTC. It specifies CSAGLAGRINEQFF.

The chain couples TRBV3-1 (or the pseudogene TRBV3-2) to TRBJ1-6; D unresolved. The CDR3 has 13 amino acids. Germline V gene sequence: CDR1 LGHDT, CDR2 YNNKEL (reference sequence). V lost 2 bases to trimming and J lost 11 bases, with 10 bases between them. The CDR3 reads CASSQRAGTPLHF. DNA for the CDR3: TGTGCCAGCAGCCAACGAGCCGGGACACCCCTCCACTTT.